Listed below are T cell receptor beta chains from one sample, sequenced in a study of T cell repertoires in cytomegalovirus infection. TCRdb re-called the reads with MiXCR, one entry per CDR3 protein. The sample consists of about 130,000 distinct CDR3 sequences, approximately 8.8% of them appearing once. Material for sequencing was PBMCs. Receptors originate from a human donor in good health (CMV status not recorded). Some clones in this sample may be carry-over from other donors' samples. The CDR3 runs from the conserved cysteine through the conserved F or W. D genes are given only for firm matches. Not all rows give a size; the values are once, few, many and, for expanded clones, a class.

J: TRBJ2-4
V: TRBV20-1
size: many
D: NA
CDR3: CSASDGHRLGIQYF
DNA: TGCAGTGCTAGCGACGGGCACCGTCTCGGCATTCAGTACTTC

J: TRBJ2-7
V: TRBV7-9
size: many
D: NA
CDR3: CASSSTGLAEQYF
DNA: TGTGCCAGCAGCTCCACGGGGTTGGCGGAGCAGTACTTC

J: TRBJ2-1
V: TRBV5-4
size: many
D: NA
CDR3: CASSLDNEQFF
DNA: TGTGCCAGCAGTCTAGACAATGAGCAGTTCTTC

J: TRBJ2-1
V: TRBV7-2
size: many
D: NA
CDR3: CASSLEGASYNEQFF
DNA: TGTGCCAGCAGCTTAGAGGGAGCCTCCTACAATGAGCAGTTCTTC

J: TRBJ2-4
V: TRBV29-1
size: many
D: TRBD1
CDR3: CSVEDPGTANIQYF
DNA: TGCAGCGTTGAAGATCCCGGGACAGCGAACATTCAGTACTTC

J: TRBJ2-7
V: TRBV2
size: many
D: TRBD1
CDR3: CATSDRGYEQYF
DNA: TGTGCCACCTCGGACAGGGGATACGAGCAGTACTTC

J: TRBJ1-3
V: TRBV12-3/TRBV12-4
size: many
D: NA
CDR3: CASSFQGISGNTIYF
DNA: TGTGCCAGCAGTTTCCAGGGGATCTCTGGAAACACCATATATTTT

J: TRBJ2-1
V: TRBV20-1
size: few
D: NA
CDR3: CSARDRKGNWEINEQFF
DNA: TGCAGTGCTAGAGATCGGAAAGGAAACTGGGAGATCAATGAGCAGTTCTTC

J: TRBJ2-3
V: TRBV2
size: NA
D: NA
CDR3: CASRVEEAYTDTQYF
DNA: TGTGCCAGCAGGGTGGAAGAGGCCTATACAGATACGCAGTATTTT

J: TRBJ2-7
V: TRBV20-1
size: few
D: NA
CDR3: CSARDNRDYEQYF
DNA: TGCAGTGCTAGAGATAACAGGGACTACGAGCAGTACTTC

J: TRBJ1-1
V: TRBV10-3
size: many
D: TRBD1
CDR3: CAISGPTGERTEAFF
DNA: TGTGCCATCAGTGGCCCGACAGGGGAAAGGACTGAAGCTTTCTTT